This T cell receptor (beta chain) was sequenced during a study of CD8+ T cells in alopecia areata. As for the study in general: At a dose of 5 to 10 mg twice daily, oral tofacitinib was given to treated patients. Tofacitinib ran 6 to 18 months, followed by 6 months off drug.

This CDR3 spans 11 amino acids. Germline V gives CDR1 MNHEY, CDR2 SMNVEV (reference sequence). With respect to this clone: Antigen: not known. Its ends do not fully match the called genes, so a read error is possible.

Study conclusions and caveats: In lesional scalp, particularly from alopecia totalis/universalis, clonality was higher than in normal scalp.

RNA was extracted and reverse transcribed into cDNA as the sequencing template. Using immunoSEQ multiplex PCR, the repertoire was profiled, and TCRdb retains in-frame clones only, with some absent. The sample carries 150,000 to 190,000 clones, about 53% recorded once. Specimen: CD8+ T cells sorted from blood, collected at week 0. The sequence derives from a human donor with alopecia areata. The chain joins TRBV27 to TRBJ2-7; D unresolved. CDR3 region: CASSSTGRLLF. CDR3 DNA sequence: TGTGCCAGCAGTTCCACCGGCCGGCTCCTCTTC.